This T cell receptor (beta chain) is drawn from a study of T cell responses to AZD1222 COVID-19 vaccine. On this clone itself: As yet, its antigen is unknown.

Trimming cost V 3 bases and J 0 bases, with 26 bases left between them. This CDR3 has 21 amino acids. Germline CDR1 and CDR2: MDHEN and SYDVKM. TCRdb's table, derived via immunoSEQ multiplex PCR, lists solely in-frame clones and lacks some. The sample yields about 180,000 clones, 94% seen once. Study-level points and caveats: White British people made up most donors, females outnumbered males, and clonal diversity was possibly underestimated.

The chain couples TRBV28 to TRBJ1-4; D remains ambiguous. Specimen: peripheral blood, collected 28 days after the second AZD1222 dose. The receptor was derived from an adult who received the AZD1222 COVID-19 vaccine. CDR3 protein: CASSFPPSGWRLIATNEKLFF. In nucleotides, the CDR3 is TGTGCCAGCAGTTTCCCCCCTTCCGGGTGGCGGCTAATTGCAACTAATGAAAAACTGTTTTTT.